This T cell receptor (beta chain) was found in a study of T cell responses to AZD1222 COVID-19 vaccine. Notes on the study in general: Once two AZD1222 doses were given, Spike-specific TCR breadth and depth went up.

Clones were sequenced by immunoSEQ multiplex PCR, and TCRdb holds only the in-frame ones, with some missing. Of 150,000 or so clones in the sample, 90% are singletons; the top ten hold less than 9%. As concerns this clone: Antigen: not known.

Germline CDR1 and CDR2: KGHDR and SFDVKD. With V trimmed by 4 bases and J by 3 bases, 18 bases remained unmatched. The CDR3 consists of 19 residues. This specimen consisted of peripheral blood, obtained on day 0 of AZD1222 vaccination. The rearrangement joins TRBV24-1 to TRBJ1-2, with 8 bases fitting TRBD1. The TCR was taken from an adult in good health. The CDR3 nucleotides are TGTGCCACCAGTGACCCGACAGGGGAGGCCTCTCGGGGGTACTATGGCTACACCTTC. As protein: CATSDPTGEASRGYYGYTF.